The T cell receptor beta chain under discussion was sequenced for a study of CD8 T cell repertoires and HIV-1 epitope variants. A note on this clone: Its target is not known.

Germline loops: CDR1 PRHDT, CDR2 FYEKMQ (reference sequence). V lost 2 bases and J lost 2, with 3 bases in between. The CDR3 has 13 residues. Repertoires were generated with immunoSEQ multiplex PCR, while TCRdb's copy carries only in-frame clones and drops some. The sample includes approximately 3,000 clones, 73% of them seen just once. The chain employs TRBV13 and TRBJ2-2; D remains ambiguous. The clonotype comes from a male donor with HIV. Sequenced material: cultured CD8+ T cells derived from PBMCs. CDR3 region: CASSLSNTGELFF. DNA of the CDR3: TGTGCCAGCAGCTTATCCAACACCGGGGAGCTGTTTTTT.